This is a list of T cell receptor beta chains from one sample in a study of T-cell memory formation after mild COVID-19. MiXCR, applied by TCRdb to the 5' RACE reads, yields one record per CDR3 protein. The table shows some 250,000 distinct CDR3 sequences, with over 15% occurring only once. Sequenced input: PBMCs or a T cell subset sorted from them (not recorded which). The receptors were sampled from a man aged 18-30 years who had mild COVID-19 (a few samples of this study predate the infection). Cell type and time point are not known. CDR3s include the opening cysteine and the closing phenylalanine or tryptophan. The D gene is left open where the match is weak. Rows may omit the clone size; those that give it use once, few, many or a size class.

NA	TRBV12-3/TRBV12-4	TRBJ1-6	few	CASSLFGSPLHF	TGTGCCAGCAGTTTATTCGGTTCACCCCTCCACTTT
NA	TRBV5-6	TRBJ1-2	few	CASSLGPGVSYGYTF	TGTGCCAGCAGCTTGGGTCCGGGGGTTTCCTATGGCTACACCTTC
NA	TRBV11-2	TRBJ1-5	NA	CASSQGHTQPQHF	TGTGCCAGCAGCCAAGGACACACTCAGCCCCAGCATTTT
NA	TRBV11-2	TRBJ2-5	few	CASSVEVGAETQYF	TGTGCCAGCAGCGTGGAAGTAGGTGCAGAGACCCAGTACTTC
TRBD2	TRBV2	TRBJ2-7	NA	CASRASSGGYEQYF	TGTGCCAGCAGGGCTTCTAGCGGGGGCTACGAGCAGTACTTC
NA	TRBV6-5	TRBJ2-5	NA	CASSYSQGRETQYF	TGTGCCAGCAGTTACTCGCAGGGCCGGGAGACCCAGTACTTC
TRBD2	TRBV12-3/TRBV12-4	TRBJ2-5	NA	CASSLTSGGAQTQYF	TGTGCCAGCAGTTTAACTAGCGGGGGGGCGCAGACCCAGTACTTC
NA	TRBV18	TRBJ2-7	NA	CASSPRPGLTGSDYEQYF	TGTGCCAGCTCACCACGCCCTGGCCTTACAGGGTCCGACTACGAGCAGTACTTC
NA	TRBV5-6	TRBJ2-2	many	CASSFYREVAGELFF	TGTGCCAGCAGCTTCTACAGGGAGGTAGCGGGGGAGCTGTTTTTT
NA	TRBV27	TRBJ1-5	many	CASSHGQMGQPQHF	TGTGCCAGCAGCCACGGACAAATGGGCCAGCCCCAGCATTTT
NA	TRBV27	TRBJ2-5	NA	CASSPIPRAETQYF	TGTGCCAGCAGTCCCATACCCAGGGCAGAGACCCAGTACTTC
NA	TRBV24-1	TRBJ1-2	NA	CATSPTGNYGYTF	TGTGCCACCAGTCCGACAGGAAACTATGGCTACACCTTC
TRBD1	TRBV7-2	TRBJ1-2	few	CASSPDRAFRGYTF	TGTGCCAGCAGCCCCGACAGGGCTTTCCGGGGCTACACCTTC
TRBD1	TRBV19	TRBJ1-5	few	CASTRTGQPQHF	TGTGCCAGTACGAGGACAGGCCAGCCCCAGCATTTT
NA	TRBV5-1	TRBJ2-3	few	CASSKSGPDTQYF	TGCGCCAGCAGCAAGTCGGGCCCCGATACGCAGTATTTT
TRBD1	TRBV4-1	TRBJ1-1	few	CASSQPGWGQRDPFEAFF	TGCGCCAGCAGCCAACCGGGGTGGGGACAGAGGGATCCCTTTGAAGCTTTCTTT
NA	TRBV5-1	TRBJ1-1	NA	CASSLWPSTGRWSDTEAFF	TGCGCCAGCAGCTTGTGGCCTTCGACAGGCAGGTGGTCGGACACTGAAGCTTTCTTT
TRBD1	TRBV20-1	TRBJ1-6	NA	CSARDRYRGWVVESPLHF	TGCAGTGCTAGAGATCGTTACAGGGGTTGGGTGGTGGAATCACCCCTCCACTTT
TRBD1	TRBV6-6	TRBJ1-6	NA	CASKVSGGGRINSPLHF	TGTGCCAGCAAGGTCTCCGGAGGGGGCAGGATTAATTCACCCCTCCACTTT
NA	TRBV7-9	TRBJ2-1	many	CASSPQGILYNEQFF	TGTGCCAGCAGCCCACAGGGAATCCTCTACAATGAGCAGTTCTTC
NA	TRBV20-1	TRBJ2-7	few	CSACGPGSSLEQYF	TGCAGTGCATGCGGACCAGGTTCGTCCCTCGAGCAGTACTTC
NA	TRBV21-1	TRBJ2-3	few	CASSKVAADTQYF	TGTGCCAGCAGCAAAGTGGCGGCTGATACGCAGTATTTT
TRBD2	TRBV12-3/TRBV12-4	TRBJ2-5	many	CASSLGGTSGQETQYF	TGTGCCAGCAGTTTAGGTGGGACTAGCGGGCAAGAGACCCAGTACTTC
NA	TRBV5-1	TRBJ2-2	many	CASILGSDTPGELFF	TGCGCCAGCATCCTGGGATCAGACACTCCTGGGGAGCTGTTTTTT
NA	TRBV15	TRBJ1-2	NA	CATSRDDGTYGYTF	TGTGCCACCAGCAGAGATGACGGAACATATGGCTACACCTTC
NA	TRBV2	TRBJ2-1	NA	CASSAFRVQFF	TGTGCCAGCAGTGCCTTCAGGGTGCAGTTCTTC
NA	TRBV12-3/TRBV12-4	TRBJ2-2	many	CASERSTNTGELFF	TGTGCCAGTGAGAGGTCCACGAACACCGGGGAGCTGTTTTTT
TRBD1	TRBV3-1	TRBJ2-3	NA	CASSEEGQGWGRDTQYF	TGTGCCAGCAGCGAAGAAGGACAGGGCTGGGGCCGCGATACGCAGTATTTT
NA	TRBV9	TRBJ2-3	NA	CASSVGLLTDTQYF	TGTGCCAGCAGCGTAGGACTTCTCACAGATACGCAGTATTTT
NA	TRBV7-9	TRBJ2-5	NA	CASSASGLQETQYF	TGTGCCAGCAGCGCCTCCGGGTTGCAAGAGACCCAGTACTTC
NA	TRBV20-1	TRBJ1-1	few	CSASKGDTEAFF	TGCAGTGCTAGTAAGGGGGACACTGAAGCTTTCTTT
NA	TRBV28	TRBJ1-5	NA	CAAQIRDSNQPQHF	TGTGCCGCGCAAATCCGGGATTCCAATCAGCCCCAGCATTTT
TRBD2	TRBV19	TRBJ2-4	few	CASSIRASGGEGAKNIQYF	TGTGCCAGTAGTATAAGGGCTAGCGGGGGCGAAGGTGCCAAAAACATTCAGTACTTC
TRBD1	TRBV7-9	TRBJ2-1	few	CASSRTGAFNEQFF	TGTGCCAGCAGCCGGACAGGGGCTTTCAATGAGCAGTTCTTC
NA	TRBV7-9	TRBJ1-5	few	CASSPPGAREQPQHF	TGTGCCAGCAGCCCTCCGGGGGCCCGGGAGCAGCCCCAGCATTTT
TRBD2	TRBV27	TRBJ2-7	few	CASRSRLADSYEQYF	TGTGCCAGCAGATCGAGACTAGCAGACTCCTACGAGCAGTACTTC
NA	TRBV7-8	TRBJ2-3	NA	CASSSGGAGHTDTQYF	TGTGCCAGCAGCTCAGGCGGGGCAGGGCACACAGATACGCAGTATTTT
NA	TRBV5-6	TRBJ1-1	NA	CASSPMARTEAFF	TGTGCCAGCAGCCCTATGGCCCGAACTGAAGCTTTCTTT
NA	TRBV11-2	TRBJ2-5	few	CASSAGNTETQYF	TGTGCCAGCAGCGCCGGGAATACAGAGACCCAGTACTTC
TRBD1	TRBV7-8	TRBJ2-7	few	CASSLAGGQVSYEQYF	TGTGCCAGCAGCCTCGCCGGAGGACAGGTCTCCTACGAGCAGTACTTC
NA	TRBV20-1	TRBJ2-5	few	CSARAPDRGETQYF	TGCAGTGCTAGAGCCCCGGACCGCGGGGAGACCCAGTACTTC
NA	TRBV7-9	TRBJ2-1	NA	CASSLSIGEQFF	TGTGCCAGCAGCTTAAGCATCGGTGAGCAGTTCTTC
TRBD1	TRBV5-1	TRBJ2-5	few	CASSAYRGETQYF	TGCGCCAGCAGCGCATACAGGGGAGAGACCCAGTACTTC
NA	TRBV7-2	TRBJ2-3	few	CASSSIRGSTDTQYF	TGTGCCAGCAGCTCCATCCGGGGGAGCACAGATACGCAGTATTTT
TRBD1	TRBV5-1	TRBJ2-1	few	CASSPTTGRNEQFF	TGCGCCAGCAGCCCGACGACAGGGCGCAATGAGCAGTTCTTC
NA	TRBV29-1	TRBJ1-1	few	CSVDEVSRPEAFF	TGCAGCGTTGACGAGGTTTCGCGTCCTGAAGCTTTCTTT
NA	TRBV6-2/TRBV6-3	TRBJ1-5	NA	CASTTDQPQHF	TGTGCCAGCACCACGGACCAGCCCCAGCATTTT
NA	TRBV18	TRBJ1-5	NA	CASSTKGGLGQPQHF	TGTGCCAGCTCCACCAAGGGGGGGCTCGGGCAGCCCCAGCATTTT
NA	TRBV10-2	TRBJ1-2	NA	CASSENGDGYTF	TGCGCCAGCAGTGAGAACGGTGATGGCTACACCTTC
NA	TRBV2	TRBJ2-2	NA	CASSDIQGIGELFF	TGTGCCAGCAGTGACATCCAAGGGATCGGGGAGCTGTTTTTT
NA	TRBV7-8	TRBJ2-2	NA	CASSSRTTNTGELFF	TGTGCCAGCAGCTCGAGGACAACGAACACCGGGGAGCTGTTTTTT
NA	TRBV4-3	TRBJ1-1	NA	CASSQEQLMNTEAFF	TGCGCCAGCAGCCAAGAACAGCTCATGAACACTGAAGCTTTCTTT